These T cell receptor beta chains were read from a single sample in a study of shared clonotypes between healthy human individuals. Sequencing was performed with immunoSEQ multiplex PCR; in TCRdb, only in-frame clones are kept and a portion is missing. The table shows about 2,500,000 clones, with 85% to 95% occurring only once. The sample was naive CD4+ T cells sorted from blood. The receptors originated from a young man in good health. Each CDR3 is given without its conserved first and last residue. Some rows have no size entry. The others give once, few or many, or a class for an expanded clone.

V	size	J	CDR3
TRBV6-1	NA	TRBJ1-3	ASRRIEDGNTIY
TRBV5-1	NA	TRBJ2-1	ASSLVLAGNEQF
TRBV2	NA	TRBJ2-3	ASGRWDTQY
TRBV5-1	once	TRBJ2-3	ASSGRPLPDTQY
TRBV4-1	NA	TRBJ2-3	ASSSTSGVTDTQY
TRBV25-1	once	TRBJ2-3	ASSERLAGGAQY
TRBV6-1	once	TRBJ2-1	ASSEPGLSTEQF
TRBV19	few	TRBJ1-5	ASSSGQGGNQPQH
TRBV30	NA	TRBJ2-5	AWTQGLARETQY
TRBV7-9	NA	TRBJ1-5	ASSLHEDQPQH
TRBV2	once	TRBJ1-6	ASRLSGDNSPLH
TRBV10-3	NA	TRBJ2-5	ASSPPPTQY
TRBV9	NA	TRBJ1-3	ASSVARAGNTIY
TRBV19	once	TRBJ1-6	ASSMRGVNSPLH
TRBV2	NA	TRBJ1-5	ASSEATGPRNQPQH
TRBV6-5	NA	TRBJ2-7	ASSAGGTSSSEQY
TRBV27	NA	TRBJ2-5	ASSFLGGGETQY
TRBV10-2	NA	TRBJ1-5	ASSEPGTGNSNQPQH
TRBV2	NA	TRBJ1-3	ASSVGRVVGNTIY
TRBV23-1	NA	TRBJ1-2	ASSPQGALNYGYT
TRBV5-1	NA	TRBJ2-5	ASSRRLAGDGETQY
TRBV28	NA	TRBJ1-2	ASSSGTAYGYT
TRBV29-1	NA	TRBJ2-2	SVAGTGELF
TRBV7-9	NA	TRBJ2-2	ASRRGSANTGELF
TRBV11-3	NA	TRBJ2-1	ASSLRPNNEQF
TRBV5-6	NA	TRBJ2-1	ASSFSPTDNEQF
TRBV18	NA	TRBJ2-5	ASSPNRLDTQY
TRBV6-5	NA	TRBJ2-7	ASHQGNSYEQY